The 25 T cell receptor beta chains listed next were all sequenced from one sample in a study of shared clonotypes between healthy human individuals. Profiled with immunoSEQ multiplex PCR; TCRdb holds only in-frame clones, not every one. The repertoire holds 550,000 to 750,000 clones, with 95% to 96% as singletons. CD45RO-negative cells were positively selected for CCR7, leaving out terminally differentiated effector memory CD45RA+ cells. The sample consisted of naive CD8+ T cells sorted from blood. The receptors were gathered from a woman aged 30 to 39 in good health.

This chain connects TRBV19 to TRBJ1-2; 10 bases match TRBD1. After removal of 6 bases from V and 8 bases from J, the junction contained 12 bases not matched to a gene. The CDR3 length is 15 residues. Germline loops: CDR1 LNHDA, CDR2 SQIVND (reference sequence). Here the CDR3 reads CASRAERQGARGYTF. In nucleotides, the CDR3 is TGTGCCAGTAGGGCGGAACGACAGGGGGCGAGGGGCTACACCTTC. Together with reference TRBV19 and TRBJ1-2, the CDR3 gives the full variable domain: DGGITQSPKYLFRKEGQNVTLSCEQNLNHDAMYWYRQDPGQGLRLIYYSQIVNDFQKGDIAEGYSVSREKKESFPLTVTSAQKNPTAFYLCASRAERQGARGYTFGSGTRLTVV.

This clone has just one count. The V and J genes are TRBV19 and TRBJ2-6; tentatively, D is TRBD1 (5 bases). CDR3 length: 17 residues. Germline lookup yields CDR1 LNHDA and CDR2 SQIVND (reference sequence). V was cut by 5 bases and J by 5 bases, with 19 bases left in between. CDR3 nucleotide sequence: TGTGCCAGTAGTCAAAAAAGGACACAAAGTCGGGCCAACGTCCTGACTTTC. This gives the protein CASSQKRTQSRANVLTF.

The genes are TRBV28 and TRBJ2-7; D is ambiguous. Per germline, CDR1 MDHEN and CDR2 SYDVKM. Between the trimmed V and J ends, which lost 9 bases and 6 bases, there was a span of 6 bases. The CDR3 covers 9 residues. This CDR3 reads CASGIEQYF. CDR3 nucleotides: TGTGCCAGTGGGATCGAGCAGTACTTC.

The rearrangement uses TRBV4-1 and TRBJ2-3; the match to TRBD2 covers 9 bases. The trim removed 0 bases at V and 7 bases at J, leaving 11 bases unmatched. Germline V lookup: CDR1 MGHRA, CDR2 YSYEKL. There are 17 residues in the CDR3. CDR3 nucleotide sequence: TGCGCCAGCAGCCAAGAAGGGGCCGGACTAGCGAGTTATACGCAGTATTTT. This gives the protein CASSQEGAGLASYTQYF.

This chain joins TRBV5-4 and TRBJ2-7; no firm D call. V lost 1 base, J lost 5 bases, and 13 bases lay in between. The CDR3 is 14 amino acids. Germline CDR1 reads SGHNT; CDR2 reads YYREEE (reference sequence). CDR3 region: CASSLRPGNNEQYF. CDR3 in DNA: TGTGCCAGCAGCTTGAGGCCAGGAAACAACGAGCAGTACTTC.

The chain combines TRBV9 with TRBJ2-1, with D possibly TRBD2 on 5 matching bases. The CDR3 consists of 15 residues. In germline, CDR1 is SGDLS, CDR2 YYNGEE. V shed 0 bases and J shed 2 bases, with 9 bases lying between them. The CDR3 DNA reads TGTGCCAGCAGCGTAGTGGTCGGGACCTACAATGAGCAGTTCTTC. This encodes CASSVVVGTYNEQFF.

The gene calls are TRBV7-9 and TRBJ2-1; the match to TRBD2 covers 11 bases. V lost 5 bases and J lost 4; bases outside the gene matches: 7. Germline lookup yields CDR1 SEHNR and CDR2 FQNEAQ (reference sequence). The length of the CDR3 is 16 residues. This CDR3 is CASSPTTSGAYNEQFF. CDR3 in DNA: TGTGCCAGCAGCCCCACGACTAGCGGGGCATACAATGAGCAGTTCTTC.

The V and J genes are TRBV4-1 and TRBJ2-7; D unclear. The germline CDR1 and CDR2 sequences are MGHRA and YSYEKL. Trimming removed 1 base at V and 6 bases at J, with 13 bases between. The CDR3 contains 14 residues. The CDR3 protein is CASSQGGAEIEQYF. Here the CDR3 DNA reads TGCGCCAGCAGCCAAGGTGGAGCCGAGATCGAGCAGTACTTC.

This clone has just one count. J is TRBJ2-1 and V is TRBV19; 8 nucleotides line up with TRBD2. V was pared by 7 bases and J by 8 bases, with 10 bases of the junction left unmatched. The CDR3 has 14 amino acids. Germline V gene lookup returns CDR1 LNHDA and CDR2 SQIVND (reference sequence). The CDR3 protein is CASNAAGEGYEQFF. As DNA, the CDR3 is TGTGCCAGTAACGCAGCGGGAGAAGGCTATGAGCAGTTCTTC.

This sequence joins TRBV28 and TRBJ2-1; D is perhaps TRBD2 (5 bases). This CDR3 is built from 15 residues. Trimming took off 5 bases at V and 6 bases at J, with 17 bases between the two ends. Germline CDR1 is MDHEN and CDR2 is SYDVKM. The CDR3 DNA reads as TGTGCCAGCAGTGGACCGGACTGGCTAGGCAATGAGCAGTTCTTC. Translated: CASSGPDWLGNEQFF. The full variable domain, in which reference TRBV28 and TRBJ2-1 provide the parts outside the CDR3, is DVKVTQSSRYLVKRTGEKVFLECVQDMDHENMFWYRQDPGLGLRLIYFSYDVKMKEKGDIPEGYSVSREKKERFSLILESASTNQTSMYLCASSGPDWLGNEQFFGPGTRLTVL.

This rearrangement joins TRBV28 to TRBJ2-2, with D perhaps matching TRBD2 (6 bases). The CDR3 totals 15 residues. CDR1 is MDHEN, CDR2 SYDVKM, per germline. V was clipped by 8 bases and J by 5 bases, with 18 bases between them. The CDR3, as DNA: TGTGCCAGCCGACGGGAGCTCGGGTTGACCGGGGAGCTGTTTTTT. This codes for CASRRELGLTGELFF.

This chain links TRBV7-9 with TRBJ2-1; 14 nucleotides line up with TRBD2. The CDR3 totals 16 residues. The J segment lost 7 bases and the V segment lost 2 bases, leaving 4 bases of the junction unmatched. CDR1 is SEHNR, CDR2 FQNEAQ, per germline (reference sequence). This CDR3 reads CASSLPWTSGGNEQFF. CDR3 nucleotides: TGTGCCAGCAGCTTACCTTGGACTAGCGGGGGGAATGAGCAGTTCTTC.

The chain employs TRBV10-1 and TRBJ1-5; perhaps TRBD1 as D (5 bases). Germline values: CDR1 WNHNN, CDR2 SYGVQD (reference sequence). The CDR3 has 13 amino acids. Trimming cost V 0 bases and J 7 bases, with 7 bases left between them. Here the CDR3 DNA reads TGCGCCAGCAGTGAGTCTTGGGGCCAGCCCCAGCATTTT. It yields the protein CASSESWGQPQHF.

The V gene is TRBV7-8, the J gene TRBJ2-7, with 12 nucleotides matching TRBD2. CDR1 is SGHVS, CDR2 FQNEAQ, per germline. With V trimmed by 3 bases and J by 4 bases, 13 bases remained unmatched. The CDR3 is made up of 18 amino acids. CDR3 sequence: CASSFSLAGGPFKYEQYF. Written as DNA, the CDR3 is TGTGCCAGCAGCTTTAGCCTAGCGGGAGGGCCGTTTAAGTACGAGCAGTACTTC. Variable domain in full (rest from reference TRBV7-8 and TRBJ2-7): GAGVSQSPRYKVAKRGQDVALRCDPISGHVSLFWYQQALGQGPEFLTYFQNEAQLDKSGLPSDRFFAERPEGSVSTLKIQRTQQEDSAVYLCASSFSLAGGPFKYEQYFGPGTRLTVT.

The rearrangement links TRBV13 to TRBJ2-7; perhaps D is TRBD1 or TRBD2 (5 bases each). V was shortened by 2 bases and J by 7 bases, with 15 bases between the two germline ends. This CDR3 contains 14 residues. Germline V gene data show CDR1 as PRHDT and CDR2 as FYEKMQ (reference sequence). The CDR3 DNA follows: TGTGCCAGCAGCTTACGGGACGATCTCGAGGAGCAGTACTTC. Translated, it gives CASSLRDDLEEQYF.

The chain joins TRBV7-2 to TRBJ2-5; no clear D gene. The germline V gene encodes CDR1 SGHTA and CDR2 FQGNSA. With 1 base removed from V and 5 bases from J, the gap between germline ends came to 11 bases. The CDR3 has 14 amino acids. CDR3 loop: CASSLVKAGETQYF. The CDR3 DNA reads TGTGCCAGCAGCTTAGTTAAGGCCGGGGAGACCCAGTACTTC.

This chain joins TRBV19 and TRBJ1-5; no reliable D call. The length of the CDR3 is 14 residues. The germline V and J ends were trimmed by 7 bases and 0 bases, with 10 bases remaining between them. Looked up from germline, CDR1 is LNHDA and CDR2 is SQIVND (reference sequence). The CDR3 here is CASTLFDSNQPQHF. For the CDR3, the DNA is TGTGCCAGTACCCTTTTCGATAGCAATCAGCCCCAGCATTTT.

J is TRBJ1-2 and V is TRBV19, with D possibly matching TRBD1 (5 bases). V was trimmed by 4 bases and J by 7 bases, leaving 13 bases between them. Germline V gene sequence: CDR1 LNHDA, CDR2 SQIVND (reference sequence). The CDR3 extends over 13 amino acids. The CDR3 spells CASSTGTVSGYTF. The CDR3 DNA follows: TGTGCCAGTAGTACCGGGACTGTCAGTGGCTACACCTTC.

With respect to this clone: Other DNA sequences in the same sample also yield this CDR3. This rearrangement joins TRBV7-9 to TRBJ1-1; D unresolved. Trimming cost V 5 bases and J 5 bases, with 9 bases left between them. This CDR3 spans 12 amino acids. CDR1 is SEHNR and CDR2 is FQNEAQ in the germline V gene (reference sequence). The CDR3 DNA sequence: TGTGCCAGCAGCCCTTCTGGGACTGAAGCTTTCTTT. Its translation is CASSPSGTEAFF.

The chain carries TRBV21-1 and TRBJ1-5; TRBD1 reflects the table's D call only, with no check against the DNA. TRBV21-1 is a pseudogene segment. The CDR3 totals 14 residues. Written as DNA, the CDR3 is TGTGCCGGAGACAGGGGATGGGGCAATCAGCCCCAGCATTTT. Protein product: CAGDRGWGNQPQHF.

The J gene is TRBJ2-7, the V gene TRBV15; D ambiguous. Germline values: CDR1 LNHNV, CDR2 YYDKDF (reference sequence). This CDR3 region has 14 residues. The V end was cut by 0 bases, the J end by 2 bases, with 8 bases between. Written as DNA, the CDR3 is TGTGCCACCAGCAGAGATCCCCTTACCTACGAGCAGTACTTC. Its protein product is CATSRDPLTYEQYF.

Turning to this clone: Other DNA variants within this sample encode the same CDR3. This chain joins TRBV28 and TRBJ1-5, with D possibly matching TRBD1 (6 bases). V lost 6 bases, J lost 0 bases, and 9 bases lay in between. This CDR3 is 14 amino acids long. The germline V gene has CDR1 MDHEN and CDR2 SYDVKM. Here the CDR3 reads CASRRGYSNQPQHF. CDR3 coding DNA: TGTGCCAGCAGGAGGGGGTATAGCAATCAGCCCCAGCATTTT.

The V call is TRBV19, the J call TRBJ2-2; 7 positions match TRBD2. Germline V lookup: CDR1 LNHDA, CDR2 SQIVND (reference sequence). CDR3 length: 13 amino acids. Trimming at V came to 5 bases and at J to 3 bases, leaving 0 bases not matched to a gene. The CDR3 nucleotides read TGTGCCAGTAGTCGGGGGGACACCGGGGAGCTGTTTTTT. It translates to CASSRGDTGELFF.

CDR3 DNA: TGTGCCAGCTCACCCACAGGGTACGACACCATATATTTT. It yields the protein CASSPTGYDTIYF. The rearrangement links TRBV18 to TRBJ1-3; D is possibly TRBD1 (6 bases). The germline V and J ends were trimmed by 3 bases and 8 bases, with 11 bases remaining between them. CDR1 and CDR2 (germline): KGHSH, LQKENI. CDR3 length: 13 residues.

This chain uses TRBV15 with TRBJ1-4, with D tentatively TRBD1 (5 bases). The CDR3 runs 14 residues. Germline CDR1 is LNHNV and CDR2 is YYDKDF (reference sequence). V was shortened by 3 bases and J by 10 bases, with 15 bases between the two germline ends. CDR3 nucleotides: TGTGCCACCAGCAGCGAGGCTGGGGGTGGAAAACTGTTTTTT. Encoded protein: CATSSEAGGGKLFF.